Listed below are T cell receptor beta chains from one sample, sequenced in a study of cytomegalovirus exposure and HLA in healthy donors. Profiling relied on immunoSEQ multiplex PCR, and the TCRdb table lists in-frame clones only, not all of them. The table includes approximately 160,000 clones, roughly 80% detected once. Input material: PBMCs. These receptors were obtained from a man aged 25 to 45 in good health and CMV-seropositive. The CDR3 runs from the conserved cysteine through the conserved F or W. Each record gives: J gene, V gene, CDR3 protein.

j_gene: TRBJ1-6
v_gene: TRBV6-5
CDR3aa: CAIGGGGDSPLHF

j_gene: TRBJ1-5
v_gene: TRBV5-8
CDR3aa: CASSTGVVGGRAQHF

j_gene: TRBJ1-1
v_gene: TRBV15
CDR3aa: CATSRDMGPLPSAMAFF

j_gene: TRBJ2-7
v_gene: TRBV16
CDR3aa: CASNPQSRYSYEQYF

j_gene: TRBJ2-7
v_gene: TRBV11-2
CDR3aa: CASSPLERGSYEQYF

j_gene: TRBJ1-3
v_gene: TRBV13
CDR3aa: CASSLPSLGARNTIYF

j_gene: TRBJ2-7
v_gene: TRBV2
CDR3aa: CASGIAGTSGGSSYEQYF

j_gene: TRBJ2-2
v_gene: TRBV11-2
CDR3aa: CASSPWDRSGELFF

j_gene: TRBJ2-1
v_gene: TRBV18
CDR3aa: CASSLGLATNNEQFF

j_gene: TRBJ1-1
v_gene: TRBV5-6
CDR3aa: CASSLEPNTEAFF

j_gene: TRBJ2-5
v_gene: TRBV19
CDR3aa: CASSMGASGGPQETQYF

j_gene: TRBJ2-7
v_gene: TRBV6-5
CDR3aa: CASSYNREQGAYEQYF

j_gene: TRBJ2-7
v_gene: TRBV7-2
CDR3aa: CASSKLSRPYEQYF

j_gene: TRBJ2-2
v_gene: TRBV29-1
CDR3aa: CSVAQRGRTGELFF

j_gene: TRBJ1-4
v_gene: TRBV6-4
CDR3aa: CASSDGTGAEKLFF

j_gene: TRBJ1-2
v_gene: TRBV29-1
CDR3aa: CSVRTIYGYTF

j_gene: TRBJ2-3
v_gene: TRBV13
CDR3aa: CASSSLSTGTDTQYF

j_gene: TRBJ2-3
v_gene: TRBV7-6
CDR3aa: CASSPPRGGPSTDTQYF

j_gene: TRBJ1-4
v_gene: TRBV5-6
CDR3aa: CASSLRQGPVNEKLFF

j_gene: TRBJ2-1
v_gene: TRBV7-9
CDR3aa: CASSFTLSGGGIGDEQFF

j_gene: TRBJ2-5
v_gene: TRBV7-3
CDR3aa: CASSLTGGPETQYF

j_gene: TRBJ2-1
v_gene: TRBV4-3
CDR3aa: CASTPGTGVPNEQFF

j_gene: TRBJ2-7
v_gene: TRBV19
CDR3aa: CASSSGTGSPYEQYF

j_gene: TRBJ2-1
v_gene: TRBV19
CDR3aa: CASSIGTYNEQFF

j_gene: TRBJ1-4
v_gene: TRBV4-3
CDR3aa: CASSQWEADPNEKLFF

j_gene: TRBJ1-3
v_gene: TRBV9
CDR3aa: CASSRDRAGNTIYF

j_gene: TRBJ2-7
v_gene: TRBV25-1
CDR3aa: CACRDREAYEQYF

j_gene: TRBJ1-2
v_gene: TRBV10-2
CDR3aa: CASRGGPVKGDGYTF

j_gene: TRBJ2-6
v_gene: TRBV7-2
CDR3aa: CASSLFLGANVLTF

j_gene: TRBJ1-5
v_gene: TRBV7-9
CDR3aa: CASSTDRRGSNQPQHF

j_gene: TRBJ2-3
v_gene: TRBV27
CDR3aa: CASSSPGKGDTQYF